The 6 T cell receptor beta chains reported below all come from one sample, sequenced in a study of a mutant IDH1 vaccine in newly diagnosed glioma (dated by TCRdb to the early 2020s). The time point label corresponds to: week 11, during vaccination. Every vaccine dose consisted of 300 ug of a 20-mer mutant IDH1 peptide in Montanide, administered subcutaneously together with topical imiquimod. Their recognized antigens are unknown. Libraries were built with the immunoSEQ multiplex PCR assay. Not all clones reach the TCRdb copy of this immuneACCESS table, which keeps in-frame sequences only. Checked studies attribute under half of the gap to unresolved V genes and leave the rest unexplained. The sample has about 62,000 clones on record, approximately 90% of them singletons. The top ten constitute 1.9% of the sample. Sequencing was performed on PBMCs, taken from a glioma patient whose treatment included an IDH1 peptide vaccine. All receptors derive from a middle-aged man with glioma.

The chain couples TRBV7-2 to TRBJ2-7; D might be TRBD2 (5 bases). V was cut by 2 bases and J by 6 bases, with 14 bases left in between. CDR3 length equals 14 residues. Germline V gives CDR1 SGHTA, CDR2 FQGNSA. CDR3 protein: CASSLLTGVGEQYF. In DNA form, the CDR3 reads TGTGCCAGCAGCTTACTAACCGGGGTGGGCGAGCAGTACTTC.

The V and J genes are TRBV11-2 and TRBJ2-7, with no clear D. CDR1 is SGHAT, CDR2 FQNNGV, per germline. V lost 5 bases and J lost 4, with 15 bases in between. The length of the CDR3 is 14 residues. The CDR3 nucleotides read TGTGCCAGCAGCCGCAATAGTCGGTTTTACGAGCAGTACGTC. This codes for CASSRNSRFYEQYV.

Only a few counts were recorded for this clone. The genes are TRBV5-1 and TRBJ2-1, with 15 bases that match TRBD2. Looked up from germline, CDR1 is SGHRS and CDR2 is YFSETQ. The trim removed 5 bases at V and 7 bases at J, leaving 13 bases unmatched. The CDR3 totals 18 residues. CDR3 in DNA: TGCGCCAGCAGATACCGATGGGGACTAGCGGGGGGAAGGAATGAGCAGTTCTTC. Protein: CASRYRWGLAGGRNEQFF.

The chain employs TRBV2 and TRBJ1-2; 10 positions agree with TRBD1. CDR1 SNHLY and CDR2 FYNNEI come from the germline V gene. The CDR3 has 14 residues. With V trimmed by 3 bases and J by 4 bases, 2 bases remained unmatched. The CDR3, as DNA: TGTGCCAGCAGTGACTGGGACAGGGGCTATGGCTACACCTTC. Translated: CASSDWDRGYGYTF.

This clone was recorded only once. The chain couples TRBV6-1 to TRBJ1-2, with D perhaps TRBD1 (5 bases). Deletions cut 8 bases from V and 4 bases from J, with 17 bases between. Germline V gives CDR1 MNHNS, CDR2 SASEGT. The CDR3 spans 14 residues. CDR3 sequence (DNA): TGTGCCAGCTCGCCGGGGCCCGGGGCCTATGGCTACACCTTC. This codes for CASSPGPGAYGYTF.

The chain joins TRBV10-3 to TRBJ1-6, with D uncertain. The V end lost 4 bases, the J end lost 7 bases, and 8 bases lay between the germline ends. The CDR3 has 13 residues. From germline, CDR1 is ENHRY and CDR2 SYGVKD. The CDR3, as DNA: TGTGCCATCAGTGGGATAGAGAATTCACCCCTCCACTTT. Translated: CAISGIENSPLHF.